The rows below give T cell receptor beta chains drawn from one sample of a study of Ad26.COV2.S vaccination and SARS-CoV-2 variants. The table came from immunoSEQ multiplex PCR; TCRdb's copy has only in-frame clones and leaves some out. Of over 350,000 clones in the sample, approximately 91% were seen once. The sample here was peripheral blood, taken in a trial of Ad26.COV2.S vaccine versus placebo. Receptors originate from a person aged 18-65 years who received the Ad26.COV2.S COVID-19 vaccine or a placebo. The CDR3 runs from the conserved cysteine through the conserved F or W. D genes are given only for firm matches. Not all rows give a size; the values are once, few, many and, for expanded clones, a class.

.	TRBV12-3/TRBV12-4	TRBD1	TRBJ2-7	CASSFWTGDEQYF	TGTGCCAGCAGTTTTTGGACAGGGGACGAGCAGTACTTC
.	TRBV6-5	TRBD1	TRBJ1-3	CASSKFRDRGNTIYF	TGTGCCAGCAGCAAATTCCGGGACAGGGGAAACACCATATATTTT
few	TRBV29-1	.	TRBJ1-2	CSVEVGDGYTF	TGCAGCGTTGAAGTGGGGGATGGCTACACCTTC
.	TRBV2	TRBD1	TRBJ1-2	CASSESAGGLANYGYTF	TGTGCCAGCAGTGAGAGCGCAGGGGGACTAGCTAACTATGGCTACACCTTC
.	TRBV5-1	.	TRBJ1-2	CASSSGPEGGYTF	TGCGCCAGCAGCTCCGGCCCTGAAGGTGGCTACACCTTC
.	TRBV14	.	TRBJ2-5	CASSQGLVETQYF	TGTGCCAGCAGCCAAGGCCTAGTGGAGACCCAGTACTTC
.	TRBV7-2	TRBD2	TRBJ2-1	CASSSSGVNNEQFF	TGTGCCAGCAGCTCTAGCGGGGTCAACAATGAGCAGTTCTTC
once	TRBV7-8	.	TRBJ1-3	CASSPSSGRAKSAGNTIYF	TGTGCCAGCAGCCCGTCATCGGGACGGGCAAAATCCGCTGGAAACACCATATATTTT
.	TRBV5-5	.	TRBJ1-6	CASSLDGVRSYNSPLHF	TGTGCCAGCAGCTTGGACGGCGTCCGGTCCTATAATTCACCCCTCCACTTT
.	TRBV19	TRBD1	TRBJ1-5	CASRDRGDQPQHF	TGTGCCAGTCGGGACAGGGGAGATCAGCCCCAGCATTTT
.	TRBV29-1	.	TRBJ2-1	CSVSGRGYEQFF	TGCAGCGTTTCCGGCAGGGGCTATGAGCAGTTCTTC
.	TRBV5-5	.	TRBJ2-3	CASSPRAGTDTQYF	TGTGCCAGCAGCCCGAGGGCAGGCACAGATACGCAGTATTTT
.	TRBV7-2	.	TRBJ2-7	CASSRGSSEQYF	TGTGCCAGCAGCCGCGGAAGCAGCGAGCAGTACTTC
.	TRBV25-1	.	TRBJ1-6	CASSEFRGNSPLHF	TGTGCCAGCAGTGAATTCAGGGGTAATTCACCCCTCCACTTT
once	TRBV25-1	.	TRBJ1-1	CASSVRGLAFF	TGTGCCAGCAGTGTCAGGGGTTTAGCTTTCTTT
.	TRBV6-5	TRBD1	TRBJ2-7	CASSRTGTGTYEQYF	TGTGCCAGCAGCCGCACCGGGACAGGGACCTACGAGCAGTACTTC
.	TRBV12-3/TRBV12-4	TRBD1	TRBJ1-6	CASSFQGGSPLHF	TGTGCCAGCAGTTTTCAGGGGGGTTCACCCCTCCACTTT
.	TRBV4-3	TRBD1	TRBJ1-2	CASSHELPGQGQGGYTF	TGCGCCAGCAGCCACGAACTCCCGGGACAGGGTCAGGGTGGCTACACCTTC
.	TRBV29-1	.	TRBJ1-1	CSVEVVGMAEAFF	TGCAGCGTAGAGGTAGTAGGGATGGCTGAAGCTTTCTTT
once	TRBV27	.	TRBJ2-7	CASSPLDRSYEQYF	TGTGCCAGCAGTCCCCTCGACAGATCCTACGAGCAGTACTTC
.	TRBV5-6	TRBD2	TRBJ2-1	CASSLGLAGQSWYNEQFF	TGTGCCAGCAGCTTGGGACTAGCGGGCCAAAGTTGGTACAATGAGCAGTTCTTC
few	TRBV19	TRBD1	TRBJ1-1	CASSIRQGGMNTEAFF	TGTGCCAGTAGTATACGACAGGGAGGAATGAACACTGAAGCTTTCTTT
.	TRBV6-5	.	TRBJ2-7	CASHSLREQYF	TGTGCCAGCCACAGTCTTAGGGAGCAGTACTTC
.	TRBV27	.	TRBJ2-7	CASSSGTNYEQYF	TGTGCCAGCAGTTCCGGGACAAATTACGAGCAGTACTTC
.	TRBV18	TRBD2	TRBJ2-7	CASSPWDMETSGSYEQYF	TGTGCCAGCTCACCGTGGGACATGGAGACTAGCGGTTCCTACGAGCAGTACTTC
.	TRBV20-1	.	TRBJ1-2	CSASNLSAAYGYTF	TGCAGTGCTAGTAATCTGTCAGCCGCCTATGGCTACACCTTC
.	TRBV19	.	TRBJ2-7	CASSRSGLATYEQYF	TGTGCCAGTAGTAGGTCAGGCCTGGCGACCTACGAGCAGTACTTC
.	TRBV2	.	TRBJ2-7	CASRQGPSYEQYF	TGTGCCAGCAGACAGGGTCCCTCCTACGAGCAGTACTTC
.	TRBV6-5	.	TRBJ2-5	CASSWTLVQETQYF	TGTGCCAGCAGCTGGACGCTGGTCCAAGAGACCCAGTACTTC
.	TRBV5-1	.	TRBJ1-2	CASSAGHIYGYTF	TGCGCCAGCAGCGCAGGACATATCTATGGCTACACCTTC
.	TRBV3-1/TRBV3-2	.	TRBJ2-7	CASSHQTYEQYF	TGTGCCAGCAGCCACCAGACCTACGAGCAGTACTTC
.	TRBV6-5	TRBD1	TRBJ1-5	CASSLTGVSNQPQHF	TGTGCCAGCAGTCTGACAGGGGTTAGCAATCAGCCCCAGCATTTT
.	TRBV7-6	TRBD2	TRBJ2-5	CASTGTSGGAQETQYF	TGTGCCAGCACCGGAACTAGCGGGGGGGCCCAAGAGACCCAGTACTTC
.	TRBV18	TRBD1	TRBJ2-7	CASSPGTGDEQYF	TGTGCCAGCTCACCAGGGACAGGCGACGAGCAGTACTTC
.	TRBV10-3	.	TRBJ1-1	CAISESFRRENTEAFF	TGTGCCATCAGTGAGTCGTTTAGGCGGGAGAACACTGAAGCTTTCTTT
.	TRBV28	.	TRBJ2-1	CASSSPPTAGLGDEQFF	TGTGCCAGCAGTTCGCCACCTACAGCGGGCCTGGGGGATGAGCAGTTCTTC
.	TRBV7-9	.	TRBJ2-3	CASSPMRGPVDTQYF	TGTGCCAGCAGCCCGATGCGGGGCCCCGTAGATACGCAGTATTTT
.	TRBV23-1	.	TRBJ1-1	CASSQFNRPGEAFF	TGCGCCAGCAGTCAATTCAACAGGCCAGGTGAAGCTTTCTTT
.	TRBV7-6	TRBD1	TRBJ2-2	CASSSRQGAGELFF	TGTGCCAGCAGCTCGAGACAGGGGGCCGGGGAGCTGTTTTTT
.	TRBV7-9	.	TRBJ1-1	CASSLAGRVNTEAFF	TGTGCCAGCAGCTTAGCGGGGAGGGTGAACACTGAAGCTTTCTTT
.	TRBV5-1	TRBD1	TRBJ1-5	CAIPIQGRLQPQHF	TGCGCCATCCCGATACAGGGGAGACTGCAGCCCCAGCATTTT
.	TRBV7-2	.	TRBJ1-2	CASSTDLRGGYTF	TGTGCCAGCAGCACCGATCTCAGGGGCGGCTACACCTTC
once	TRBV27	.	TRBJ1-2	CASTQGGGYGYTF	TGTGCCAGCACCCAGGGAGGCGGCTATGGCTACACCTTC
.	TRBV14	TRBD1	TRBJ1-2	CASSQGQGNYGYTF	TGTGCCAGCAGCCAAGGACAGGGAAACTATGGCTACACCTTC
.	TRBV29-1	.	TRBJ2-7	CSVGDRYEQYF	TGCAGCGTTGGTGACAGATACGAGCAGTACTTC
.	TRBV11-2	.	TRBJ2-3	CASTPGPVSDTQYF	TGTGCCAGCACCCCTGGACCAGTATCAGATACGCAGTATTTT
.	TRBV7-6	.	TRBJ1-1	CASSLEMNTEAFF	TGTGCCAGCAGCCTCGAAATGAACACTGAAGCTTTCTTT
.	TRBV5-4	TRBD2	TRBJ2-2	CASSKDSGGAVTGELFF	TGTGCCAGCAGCAAAGATAGCGGGGGGGCCGTCACCGGGGAGCTGTTTTTT
once	TRBV5-5	TRBD1	TRBJ1-3	CASSLAFPGGDSGNTIYF	TGTGCCAGCAGCTTGGCGTTTCCAGGGGGGGACTCTGGAAACACCATATATTTT
.	TRBV2	.	TRBJ2-2	CASRVLVGELFF	TGTGCCAGCAGGGTTTTGGTCGGGGAGCTGTTTTTT
once	TRBV30	.	TRBJ2-7	CAWSDHHEGGQYF	TGTGCCTGGAGTGATCACCACGAGGGCGGACAGTACTTC
few	TRBV3-1/TRBV3-2	.	TRBJ1-2	CASSQDPDSFYGYTF	TGTGCCAGCAGCCAAGATCCGGATTCTTTTTATGGCTACACCTTC
.	TRBV6-2/TRBV6-3	.	TRBJ2-7	CASSYSGLPYEQYF	TGTGCCAGCAGTTACTCGGGCCTACCCTACGAGCAGTACTTC
few	TRBV5-1	.	TRBJ2-2	CASSREIETGELFF	TGCGCCAGCAGCAGGGAAATCGAAACCGGGGAGCTGTTTTTT
.	TRBV7-2	.	TRBJ1-2	CASSQDLPYGYTF	TGTGCCAGCAGCCAAGACCTCCCCTATGGCTACACCTTC
once	TRBV25-1	.	TRBJ1-1	CATIYRMNTEAFF	TGTGCCACAATCTACAGGATGAACACTGAAGCTTTCTTT
.	TRBV18	TRBD1	TRBJ1-2	CASSPLRQGALGYGYTF	TGTGCCAGCTCACCACTTCGACAGGGGGCTTTAGGCTATGGCTACACCTTC
.	TRBV19	.	TRBJ2-2	CASSPPEGHTGELFF	TGTGCCAGTAGTCCCCCGGAGGGTCACACCGGGGAGCTGTTTTTT
.	TRBV3-1/TRBV3-2	.	TRBJ1-3	CASSQGAFGNTIYF	TGTGCCAGCAGCCAGGGGGCGTTTGGAAACACCATATATTTT
.	TRBV21-1	.	TRBJ2-1	CASLRGFYEQFF	TGTGCCAGCCTCAGGGGTTTTTATGAGCAGTTCTTC